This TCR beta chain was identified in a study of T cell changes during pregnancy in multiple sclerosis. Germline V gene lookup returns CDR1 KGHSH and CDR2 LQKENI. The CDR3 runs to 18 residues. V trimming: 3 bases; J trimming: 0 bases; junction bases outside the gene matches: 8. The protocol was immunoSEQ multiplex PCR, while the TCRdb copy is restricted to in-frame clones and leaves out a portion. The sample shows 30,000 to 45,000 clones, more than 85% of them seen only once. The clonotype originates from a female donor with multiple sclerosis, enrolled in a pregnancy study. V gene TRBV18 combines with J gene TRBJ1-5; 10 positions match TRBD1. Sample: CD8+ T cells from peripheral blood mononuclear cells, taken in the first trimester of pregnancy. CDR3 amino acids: CASSPPTGTGVSNQPQHF. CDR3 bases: TGTGCCAGCTCACCGCCGACCGGGACAGGGGTTAGCAATCAGCCCCAGCATTTT.